The 6 T cell receptor beta chains reported below all come from one sample, sequenced in a study of control samples from healthy donors and cancer patients. Assay: immunoSEQ multiplex PCR; the TCRdb copy retains only in-frame clones and omits some. This sample has 200,000 to 250,000 clones; over 90% occur once, and the top ten carry approximately 1.4%. Sequenced: blood. These receptors were collected from a man aged 50 to 59 in good health.

The CDR3 sequence is CASSFVTGTNTEAFF. In DNA form, the CDR3 reads TGTGCCAGCAGCTTTGTAACGGGGACGAACACTGAAGCTTTCTTT. V gene TRBV7-9 combines with J gene TRBJ1-1, with D tentatively TRBD1 (5 bases). Germline V CDR1 and CDR2: SEHNR, FQNEAQ (reference sequence). The CDR3 length is 15 residues. Trimming took 3 bases from V and 1 from J, leaving 12 bases between them. Drawing the rest from reference TRBV7-9 and TRBJ1-1, the complete variable domain is DTGVSQNPRHKITKRGQNVTFRCDPISEHNRLYWYRQTLGQGPEFLTYFQNEAQLEKSRLLSDRFSAERPKGSFSTLEIQRTEQGDSAMYLCASSFVTGTNTEAFFGQGTRLTVV.

This clone appeared once. V usage is TRBV6-2 or TRBV6-3 and J usage is TRBJ1-4, with 10 bases fitting TRBD1. The CDR3 runs to 18 residues. Germline CDR1 is MNHEY and CDR2 is SVGEGT. V was pared by 6 bases and J by 0 bases, with 10 bases of the junction left unmatched. As DNA, the CDR3 is TGTGCCAGCAGCCCCCTTGGGACAGGGGTTGCAACTAATGAAAAACTGTTTTTT. This sequence encodes CASSPLGTGVATNEKLFF.

As for this clone: The sample carries other DNA sequences with the same CDR3. This sequence joins TRBV10-3 and TRBJ1-6; 9 bases agree with TRBD1. Germline V gene sequence: CDR1 ENHRY, CDR2 SYGVKD. The CDR3 covers 14 residues. V lost 5 bases to trimming and J lost 6 bases; unmatched junction nucleotides: 2. Here the CDR3 reads CAISPGQGNSPLHF. The CDR3 DNA follows: TGTGCCATCAGTCCGGGACAGGGTAATTCACCCCTCCACTTT.

The chain employs TRBV12-3 or TRBV12-4 and TRBJ2-1, with D tentatively TRBD1 or TRBD2 (6 bases each). With 10 bases removed from V and 13 bases from J, the gap between germline ends came to 20 bases. CDR3 length equals 12 residues. The CDR3 DNA reads as TGTGCCAACAGATTAGAGGGGGGTCCCCAGTTCTTC. This codes for CANRLEGGPQFF.

The V and J genes are TRBV18 and TRBJ2-3; weak D call: TRBD1 (5 bases). The V and J ends lost 4 bases and 2 bases respectively, with 16 bases between them. The CDR3 runs to 16 residues. Germline CDR1 is KGHSH and CDR2 is LQKENI. The CDR3 protein is CASSRNRLGDTDTQYF. CDR3 nucleotide sequence: TGTGCCAGCTCACGCAACAGGCTTGGGGACACAGATACGCAGTATTTT.

This clone was observed a single time. The chain employs TRBV19 and TRBJ1-3; no reliable D call. Germline CDR1 and CDR2: LNHDA and SQIVND (reference sequence). Deletions cut 3 bases from V and 0 bases from J, with 9 bases between. CDR3 length: 15 amino acids. CDR3 amino acids: CASSIDGISGNTIYF. As DNA, the CDR3 is TGTGCCAGTAGTATCGACGGGATCTCTGGAAACACCATATATTTT.